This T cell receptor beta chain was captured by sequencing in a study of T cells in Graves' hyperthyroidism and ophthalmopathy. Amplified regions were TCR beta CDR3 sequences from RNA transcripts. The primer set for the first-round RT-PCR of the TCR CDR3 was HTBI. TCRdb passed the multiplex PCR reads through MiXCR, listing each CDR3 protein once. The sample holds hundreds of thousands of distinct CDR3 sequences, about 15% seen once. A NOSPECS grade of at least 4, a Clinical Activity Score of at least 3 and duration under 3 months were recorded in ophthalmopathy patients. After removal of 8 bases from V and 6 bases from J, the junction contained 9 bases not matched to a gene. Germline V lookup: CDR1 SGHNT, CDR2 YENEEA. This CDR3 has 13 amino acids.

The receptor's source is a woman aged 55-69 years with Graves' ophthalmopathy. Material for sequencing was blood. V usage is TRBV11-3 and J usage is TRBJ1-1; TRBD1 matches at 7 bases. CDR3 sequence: CASGRQGVPEAFF. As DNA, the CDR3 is TGTGCCAGCGGTAGACAGGGTGTGCCTGAAGCTTTCTTT. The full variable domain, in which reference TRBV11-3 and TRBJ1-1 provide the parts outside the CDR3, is EAGVVQSPRYKIIEKKQPVAFWCNPISGHNTLYWYLQNLGQGPELLIRYENEEAVDDSQLPKDRFSAERLKGVDSTLKIQPAELGDSAVYLCASGRQGVPEAFFGQGTRLTVV.